This T cell receptor beta chain was captured by sequencing in a study of cytomegalovirus exposure and HLA in healthy donors. Study context: Of 300 to 500 genotyped donors, around 84% clustered with self-reported Caucasian donors. Study-wide results and limits: The study listed 164 cytomegalovirus-associated TCR beta chains. Later work found most CMV-associated TCR beta chains apparently HLA-restricted. Donors belonging to an Asian-associated ancestry cluster reportedly showed fewer N-insertions in productive TCRs than the 666-donor mean, according to what a later analysis found.

PCR used 60 Vbeta primers and 13 Jbeta primers. Assay used: immunoSEQ multiplex PCR; TCRdb lists only in-frame clones, some missing. The sample lists just under 45,000 clones; around 53% were seen once. The CDR3 runs to 11 residues. The V end was cut by 0 bases, the J end by 7 bases, with 6 bases between. Germline V gene lookup returns CDR1 GTSNPN and CDR2 SVGIG (reference sequence). A note on this clone: The antigen remains undetermined. Other DNA sequences from this sample encode an identical CDR3 as well.

The source of this sequence is a man between 60 and 75 years old in good health and CMV-seronegative. The chain couples TRBV30 to TRBJ1-2; the D is unclear. Sequencing used PBMCs. In nucleotides, the CDR3 is TGTGCCTGGAGTGTTCCCGGTGGCTACACCTTC. Protein: CAWSVPGGYTF.